The 10 T cell receptor beta chains given below trace back to one sample, sequenced in a study of cytomegalovirus exposure and HLA in healthy donors. It was with 60 Vbeta and 13 Jbeta primers that the PCR ran. TCRdb keeps only in-frame clones here, not all; method: immunoSEQ multiplex PCR. Found here are just over 150,000 clones, 86% of them singletons; the top ten hold almost 2%. The sequenced sample consisted of PBMCs. These receptors came from a woman under 30 in good health and CMV-seronegative.

V gene TRBV10-3 combines with J gene TRBJ1-1; D not resolved. The CDR3 extends over 15 amino acids. The V gene's germline CDR1 is ENHRY and CDR2 SYGVKD. V lost 2 bases and J lost 1, with 11 bases in between. CDR3 in DNA: TGTGCCATCAGTGAGCCTCGAGAGAGGAACACTGAAGCTTTCTTT. Its protein product is CAISEPRERNTEAFF.

The chain is built from TRBV7-9 and TRBJ2-7; 7 nucleotides align to TRBD2. This CDR3 has 13 amino acids. The ends lost 5 bases at V and 6 bases at J; junction bases unmatched: 7. CDR1 and CDR2 from the germline V gene are SEHNR and FQNEAQ (reference sequence). The CDR3 nucleotides are TGTGCCAGCAGCCAAGCTACGGGAGGCGAGCAGTACTTC. Its protein product is CASSQATGGEQYF.

The chain has TRBV13 and TRBJ1-4, with TRBD1 matching 10 bases. Germline V gives CDR1 PRHDT, CDR2 FYEKMQ (reference sequence). V lost 5 bases and J lost 8; bases outside the gene matches: 8. The CDR3 has 15 amino acids. The CDR3 here is CASSPGGQGEEKLFF. CDR3 bases: TGTGCCAGCAGCCCAGGAGGACAGGGGGAGGAAAAACTGTTTTTT.

The V gene is TRBV7-2, the J gene TRBJ2-2; 8 bases align to TRBD2. Per the germline V gene, CDR1 is SGHTA and CDR2 is FQGNSA. The CDR3 is 15 residues long. V lost 5 bases and J lost 6; bases outside the gene matches: 8. CDR3 sequence: CASSPGLGSSGELFF. The CDR3 bases are TGTGCCAGCAGCCCGGGACTAGGGTCTTCCGGGGAGCTGTTTTTT.

On this clone itself: Germline is not matched at one junction end, which may reflect a read error. The rearrangement links TRBV6-5 to TRBJ1-1; TRBD1 might be the D (5 bases). There are 13 residues in the CDR3. Germline-derived CDR1 and CDR2 are MNHEY and SVGAGI. CDR3 bases: TGTGCCAGCAGGGCCACAGGAAACAATGAAGCTTTCTTT. As protein: CASRATGNNEAFF.

The chain carries TRBV6-5 and TRBJ2-1, with TRBD2 identical over 8 bases. Germline V lookup: CDR1 MNHEY, CDR2 SVGAGI. The V and J ends lost 2 bases and 10 bases, in that order; junction bases with no gene match: 10. The CDR3 is 15 residues long. CDR3 in amino acids: CASSYQQAGAGEQFF. The CDR3 nucleotides are TGTGCCAGCAGTTACCAGCAAGCGGGAGCGGGGGAGCAGTTCTTC.

The J gene is TRBJ2-7, the V gene TRBV25-1; tentatively, D is TRBD1 (6 bases). V lost 5 bases, J lost 3 bases, and 8 bases lay in between. Per germline, CDR1 MGHDK and CDR2 SYGVNS. This CDR3 contains 12 residues. The CDR3 spells CASSPQGYEQYF. The CDR3 coding sequence is TGTGCCAGCAGTCCACAGGGCTACGAGCAGTACTTC.

V gene TRBV6-6 combines with J gene TRBJ1-1, with D maybe TRBD1 (5 bases). The ends were cut back, 7 bases at V and 5 bases at J, with 23 bases in the middle. The CDR3 is 16 residues long. Germline V CDR1 and CDR2: MNHNY, SVGAGI (reference sequence). The CDR3 sequence: CASTATTAGGRTEAFF. The DNA for the CDR3 is TGTGCCAGCACCGCGACAACCGCGGGGGGGAGGACTGAAGCTTTCTTT.

This rearrangement joins TRBV7-9 to TRBJ2-5; D is possibly TRBD1 (6 bases). The CDR3 contains 16 residues. The germline gives CDR1 SEHNR, CDR2 FQNEAQ (reference sequence). V was shortened by 5 bases and J by 1 base, with 17 bases between the two germline ends. CDR3 sequence reads: CASSHDLTGGQETQYF. As DNA, the CDR3 is TGTGCCAGCAGCCATGATCTGACAGGAGGCCAAGAGACCCAGTACTTC.

The chain is built from TRBV30 and TRBJ1-5, with TRBD1 identical over 8 bases. Per germline, CDR1 GTSNPN and CDR2 SVGIG (reference sequence). The length of the CDR3 is 14 residues. The V gene end was trimmed by 4 bases and the J gene end by 1 base; junction bases not matched to a gene: 3. DNA of the CDR3: TGTGCCTGGAATCCAGGGGGCAGCAATCAGCCCCAGCATTTT. Amino acid sequence: CAWNPGGSNQPQHF.